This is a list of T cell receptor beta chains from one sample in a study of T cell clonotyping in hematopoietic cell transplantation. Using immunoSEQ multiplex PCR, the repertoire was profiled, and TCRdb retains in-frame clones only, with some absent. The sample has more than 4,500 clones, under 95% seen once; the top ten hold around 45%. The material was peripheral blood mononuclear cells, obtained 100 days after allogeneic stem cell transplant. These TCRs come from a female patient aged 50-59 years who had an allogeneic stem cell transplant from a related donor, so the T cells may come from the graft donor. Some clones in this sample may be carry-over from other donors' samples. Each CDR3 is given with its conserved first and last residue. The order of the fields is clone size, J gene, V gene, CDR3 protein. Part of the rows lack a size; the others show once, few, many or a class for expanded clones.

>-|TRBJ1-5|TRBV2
CASNPGQSSNQPQHF
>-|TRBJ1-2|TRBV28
CASSSYPGQGYTF
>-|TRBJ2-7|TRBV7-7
CASSFNRDNEQYF
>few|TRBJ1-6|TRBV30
CAWGSPLHF
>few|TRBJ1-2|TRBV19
CASSAGGYGYTF
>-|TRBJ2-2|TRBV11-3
CASSSSTAANTGELFF
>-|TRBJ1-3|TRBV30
CAWGPSGNTIYF
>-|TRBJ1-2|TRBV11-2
CASSLGGGLDGYTF
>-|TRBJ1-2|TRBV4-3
CASSQVSGLIYYGYTF
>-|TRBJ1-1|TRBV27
CASSPRTGYTEAFF
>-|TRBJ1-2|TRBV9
CAGATLANYGYTF
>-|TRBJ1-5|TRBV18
CASSPLSSDRAQPQHF
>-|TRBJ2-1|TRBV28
CASSFRLDNEQFF
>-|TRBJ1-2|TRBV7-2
CASSHWGGGNYGYTF
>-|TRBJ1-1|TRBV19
CASSIGRLREKAFF
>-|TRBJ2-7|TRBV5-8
CASSVDSRYEQYF
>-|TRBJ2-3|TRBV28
CASSLMFPSGGTDTQYF
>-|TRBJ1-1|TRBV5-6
CASSRTGLTDRGYTEAFF
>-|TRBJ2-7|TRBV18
CASSSGRSYEQYF
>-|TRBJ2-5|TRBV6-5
CASSQQLGETQYF
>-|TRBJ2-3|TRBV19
CASSTALLAGGPTDTQYF
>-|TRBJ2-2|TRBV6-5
CASSRPNTGELFF
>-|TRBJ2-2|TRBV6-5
CASSYYWLTGELFF
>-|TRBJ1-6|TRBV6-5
CASSYSYRQNSPLHF
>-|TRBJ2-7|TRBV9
CASSARDRGLFVPDEQYF
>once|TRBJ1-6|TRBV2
CASSRDSSPLHF
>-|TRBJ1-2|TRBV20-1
CSARTDYGYTF
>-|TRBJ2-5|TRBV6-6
CASVPSGEETQYF
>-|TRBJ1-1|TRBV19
CASSMGSSEAFF
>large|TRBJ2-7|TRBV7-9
CASSLASAAYEQYF
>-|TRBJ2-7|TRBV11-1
CASSFPDRGRWEQYF
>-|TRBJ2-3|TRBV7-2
CASNGDLDTQYF
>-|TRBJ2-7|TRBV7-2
CASSLEPGSYEQYF
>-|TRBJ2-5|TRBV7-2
CASSPGTPSTQYF
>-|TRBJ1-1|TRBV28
CASSADRMNTEAFF
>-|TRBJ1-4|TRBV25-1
CASSEQTGEKLFF
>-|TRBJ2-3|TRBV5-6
CASSSSGTASTDTQYF
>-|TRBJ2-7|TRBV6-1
CASTQAPRNYEQYF
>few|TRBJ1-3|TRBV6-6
CATTWGLGNTIYF
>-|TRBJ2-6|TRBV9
CASSVALLLTPGANVLTF
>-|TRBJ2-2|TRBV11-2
CASSFTSDSGELFF
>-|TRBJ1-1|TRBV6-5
CASSYEVNTEAFF
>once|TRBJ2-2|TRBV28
CASSLAGGQGTGELFF
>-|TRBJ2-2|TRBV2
CASSPQGTTGELFF
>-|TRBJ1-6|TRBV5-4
CASSLWTGDNSPLHF
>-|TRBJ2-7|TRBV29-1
CSVTGIVAYEQYF
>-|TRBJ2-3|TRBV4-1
CASSQDTGALTDTQYF
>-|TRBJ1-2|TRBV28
CASSLDSLRGYTF
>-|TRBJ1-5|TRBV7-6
CASSSQENQPQHF
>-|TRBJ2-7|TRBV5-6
CASSLDRAPYEQYF
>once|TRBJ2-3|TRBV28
CASSFLEQGEFSTDTQYF
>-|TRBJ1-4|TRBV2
CASSGTEGEKLFF